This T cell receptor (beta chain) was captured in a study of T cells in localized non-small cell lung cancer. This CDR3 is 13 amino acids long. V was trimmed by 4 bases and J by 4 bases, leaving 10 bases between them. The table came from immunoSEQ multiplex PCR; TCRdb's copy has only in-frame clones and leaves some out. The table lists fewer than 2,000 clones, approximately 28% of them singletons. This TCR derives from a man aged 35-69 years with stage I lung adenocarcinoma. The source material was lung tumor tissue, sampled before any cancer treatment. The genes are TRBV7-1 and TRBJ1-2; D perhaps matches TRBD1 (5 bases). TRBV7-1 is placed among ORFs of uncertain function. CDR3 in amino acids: CASSLNRFYGYTF. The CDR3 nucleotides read TGTGCCAGCAGCTTAAACAGGTTCTATGGCTACACCTTC.